What follows describes a single TCR beta chain. This record belongs to a study of blood T cell repertoires in COVID-19. Some clones are missing from TCRdb's copy, which holds only in-frame ones; the method was immunoSEQ multiplex PCR. The data show tens of thousands of clones, about 90% seen once. J was trimmed by 9 bases and V by 6 bases; bases with no gene match: 15. This CDR3 region has 16 residues. The germline gives CDR1 MNHEY, CDR2 SMNVEV (reference sequence). The chain couples TRBV27 to TRBJ2-4; 9 bases match TRBD1. The receptor was derived from a human donor in a cohort sampled during active COVID-19. Sequenced input: peripheral blood. CDR3 protein: CASRPKGQGGVGIQYF. CDR3 coding DNA: TGTGCCAGCAGACCTAAGGGACAGGGTGGAGTGGGCATTCAGTACTTC.